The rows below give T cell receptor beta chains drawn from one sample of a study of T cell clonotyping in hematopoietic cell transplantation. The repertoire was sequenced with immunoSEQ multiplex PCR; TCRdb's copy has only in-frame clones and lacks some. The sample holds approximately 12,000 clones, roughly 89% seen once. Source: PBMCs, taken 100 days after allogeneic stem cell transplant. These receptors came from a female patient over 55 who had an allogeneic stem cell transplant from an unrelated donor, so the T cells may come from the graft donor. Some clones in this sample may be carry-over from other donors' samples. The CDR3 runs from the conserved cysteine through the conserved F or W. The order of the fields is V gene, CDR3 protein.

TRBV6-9,CASSAGGPGNEQFF
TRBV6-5,CASSYGLAGGVTQYF
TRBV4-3,CASSQEGRGPTDTQYF
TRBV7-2,CASSSRTRSYEQYF
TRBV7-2,CASSLVANTGPGNTIYF
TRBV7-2,CASSAQTYNSRDEQYF
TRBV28,CASSLWKLLFNEQFF
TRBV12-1,CASSQGQGVAETQYF
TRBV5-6,CASRESGIPTGELFF
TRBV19,CASSPVVTETQYF
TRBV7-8,CASSLARRRRPYNEQFF
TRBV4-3,CASSQDPAANEQFF
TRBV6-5,CASSSPAYYNEQFF
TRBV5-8,CASSKGRDRGQPQHF
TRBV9,CASSDRYSAEAFF
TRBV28,CASSLGSSSGNTIYF
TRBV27,CASSHNTGELFF
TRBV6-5,CASSFSGSGANVLTF
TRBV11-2,CASSLVRASGRPGELFF
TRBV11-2,CASSSLREPSRNEQFF
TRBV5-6,CASSLVGGQYEQYF
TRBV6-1,CASRIDPLHREAFF
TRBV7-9,CASSPSGGARDTQYF
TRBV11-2,CASSHVSGVGTGELFF
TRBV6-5,CASTLFRGNTEAFF
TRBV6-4,CASSDPNTASISNQPQHF
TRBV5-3,CARSLRKLIGNQPQHF
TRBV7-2,CASSLVTGGELFF
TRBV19,CASSIRAGLYEQYF
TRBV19,CASSMGRNYNEQFF
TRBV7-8,CASSFLSWKQLPYEQYF
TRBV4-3,CASSQLGLAGGEQFF